Listed below are T cell receptor beta chains from one sample, sequenced in a study of T cell repertoires in cytomegalovirus infection. Their recognized antigens are unknown. TCRdb reanalysed the reads using MiXCR and keeps one entry per CDR3 protein. The sample has roughly 280,000 distinct CDR3 sequences, around 20% seen once. The material sequenced was cultured PBMCs, taken from culture after CMV antigen stimulation. The receptors were gathered from a human donor in good health (CMV status not recorded). Some clones in this sample may be carry-over from other donors' samples. CDR3s include the opening cysteine and the closing phenylalanine or tryptophan. The order of the fields is D gene, V gene, clone size, J gene, CDR3 DNA, CDR3 protein. The D gene is left open where the match is weak. Only some rows state a clone size, as once, few, many or a class for expanded clones.

D: TRBD1; V: TRBV20-1; size: few; J: TRBJ1-1; DNA: TGCAGTGCTTCCACCGGGACAGGGAACACTGAAGCTTTCTTT; CDR3: CSASTGTGNTEAFF
D: -; V: TRBV7-2; size: many; J: TRBJ1-5; DNA: TGTGCCAGCAGTCAAGGCGGTTATAGCAATCAGCCCCAGCATTTT; CDR3: CASSQGGYSNQPQHF
D: TRBD2; V: TRBV12-3/TRBV12-4; size: -; J: TRBJ2-1; DNA: TGTGCCAGCAGTCGAGAAGGACTAGCGGGCGATGAGCAGTTCTTC; CDR3: CASSREGLAGDEQFF
D: -; V: TRBV28; size: medium-sized; J: TRBJ1-1; DNA: TGTGCCAGCAGCACCGCCCACAGGGCTACTGAAGCTTTCTTT; CDR3: CASSTAHRATEAFF
D: -; V: TRBV7-9; size: few; J: TRBJ1-5; DNA: TGTGCCAGCAGAATGAGCCCCCCGGGGAGGGCAAATCAGCCCCAGCATTTT; CDR3: CASRMSPPGRANQPQHF
D: TRBD2; V: TRBV5-4; size: -; J: TRBJ2-3; DNA: TGTGCCAGCAGCTTCGCGGGAGCGGGTACAGATACGCAGTATTTT; CDR3: CASSFAGAGTDTQYF
D: -; V: TRBV4-1; size: -; J: TRBJ2-3; DNA: TGCGCCAGCAGCCAAGGTCAGAGAAGCACAGATACGCAGTATTTT; CDR3: CASSQGQRSTDTQYF
D: TRBD1; V: TRBV7-3; size: many; J: TRBJ2-2; DNA: TGTGCCAGCAGCTTAACCCGACAGGGGCGTTACACCGGGGAGCTGTTTTTT; CDR3: CASSLTRQGRYTGELFF
D: TRBD2; V: TRBV12-3/TRBV12-4; size: many; J: TRBJ2-2; DNA: TGTGCCAGCAGTTTAAGTAGCGGGAGAATCGGGGAGCTGTTTTTT; CDR3: CASSLSSGRIGELFF
D: -; V: TRBV24-1; size: few; J: TRBJ2-3; DNA: TGTGCCACCAGTGATTTCCTAGCCGCAGATACGCAGTATTTT; CDR3: CATSDFLAADTQYF
D: -; V: TRBV20-1; size: -; J: TRBJ2-3; DNA: TGCAGTGCTAGACCTAGCAAAGACACAGATACGCAGTATTTT; CDR3: CSARPSKDTDTQYF
D: TRBD2; V: TRBV6-6; size: -; J: TRBJ2-3; DNA: TGTGCCACCGCCCCTGGGGGGGCAGATACGCAGTATTTT; CDR3: CATAPGGADTQYF
D: TRBD2; V: TRBV19; size: many; J: TRBJ2-3; DNA: TGTGCCAGTAGTAAGAGGCGGGAGGACTCTAGCACAGATACGCAGTATTTT; CDR3: CASSKRREDSSTDTQYF
D: -; V: TRBV27; size: few; J: TRBJ1-4; DNA: TGTGCCAGCAGTAGTGCGACAACTAATGAAAAACTGTTTTTT; CDR3: CASSSATTNEKLFF
D: TRBD2; V: TRBV12-3/TRBV12-4; size: many; J: TRBJ2-7; DNA: TGTGCCAGCAGTCGGACTAGCGGGAGCTACGAGCAGTACTTC; CDR3: CASSRTSGSYEQYF
D: -; V: TRBV12-3/TRBV12-4; size: many; J: TRBJ2-3; DNA: TGTGCCAGCAAAGGACAATACACAGATACGCAGTATTTT; CDR3: CASKGQYTDTQYF
D: -; V: TRBV19; size: -; J: TRBJ1-1; DNA: TGTGCCAGTAGCTCCCCGCGGGGGAACACTGAAGCTTTCTTT; CDR3: CASSSPRGNTEAFF
D: -; V: TRBV4-3; size: -; J: TRBJ1-3; DNA: TGCGCCAGCAGCCAAGATCTTCCCCTTAGCTCTGGAAACACCATATATTTT; CDR3: CASSQDLPLSSGNTIYF
D: TRBD2; V: TRBV19; size: -; J: TRBJ2-1; DNA: TGTGCCAGTAGTATACTAGCGGGAGGATCTGAGCAGTTCTTC; CDR3: CASSILAGGSEQFF
D: -; V: TRBV12-3/TRBV12-4; size: many; J: TRBJ2-6; DNA: TGTGCCAGCAGTAACCGGGACCAAAGCTCTGGGGCCAACGTCCTGACTTTC; CDR3: CASSNRDQSSGANVLTF
D: TRBD1; V: TRBV18; size: -; J: TRBJ2-5; DNA: TGTGCCAGCTCACCTGGGACAGGGCGTCAAGAGACCCAGTACTTC; CDR3: CASSPGTGRQETQYF
D: -; V: TRBV28; size: few; J: TRBJ2-5; DNA: TGTGCCAGCACTAGACGGCAAGAGACCCAGTACTTC; CDR3: CASTRRQETQYF
D: TRBD1; V: TRBV12-3/TRBV12-4; size: many; J: TRBJ2-4; DNA: TGTGCCAGCAGACTACAGGGGGCCAAAAACATTCAGTACTTC; CDR3: CASRLQGAKNIQYF
D: -; V: TRBV12-3/TRBV12-4; size: few; J: TRBJ1-2; DNA: TGTGCCAGCAGTTTAGGGTCAGGTCGGGGCTACACCTTC; CDR3: CASSLGSGRGYTF
D: -; V: TRBV15; size: few; J: TRBJ2-5; DNA: TGTGCCACCAGCAGAGTCCCCAGGGATAAGGAGACCCAGTACTTC; CDR3: CATSRVPRDKETQYF
D: -; V: TRBV4-2; size: -; J: TRBJ2-5; DNA: TGTGCCAGCAGCCAACCGGGAGACGAGACCCAGTACTTC; CDR3: CASSQPGDETQYF
D: -; V: TRBV5-1; size: -; J: TRBJ1-1; DNA: TGCGCCAGCAGCTTGGGTGGTGCAGGAGGGGACACTGAAGCTTTCTTT; CDR3: CASSLGGAGGDTEAFF
D: TRBD1; V: TRBV15; size: -; J: TRBJ1-2; DNA: TGTGCCACCAGCCCAGGGACAGGGGGCGGCTACACCTTC; CDR3: CATSPGTGGGYTF
D: -; V: TRBV10-3; size: -; J: TRBJ2-5; DNA: TGTGCCATCAGTGAAGGGCTACAAGAGACCCAGTACTTC; CDR3: CAISEGLQETQYF
D: -; V: TRBV9; size: -; J: TRBJ1-2; DNA: TGTGCCAGCAGGCAAACAGGGACCGATGGCTACACCTTC; CDR3: CASRQTGTDGYTF
D: TRBD1; V: TRBV12-3/TRBV12-4; size: few; J: TRBJ1-2; DNA: TGTGCCAGCAGTTTCCTCAGGGGGGCGGAAGGGTTTAACTATGGCTACACCTTC; CDR3: CASSFLRGAEGFNYGYTF
D: TRBD2; V: TRBV3-1; size: many; J: TRBJ2-3; DNA: TGTGCCAGCAGTGGACTAGCGGGACGGGCCGATACGCAGTATTTT; CDR3: CASSGLAGRADTQYF
D: -; V: TRBV7-9; size: many; J: TRBJ1-1; DNA: TGTGCCAGCAGATCAGCAGAAGCTTTCTTT; CDR3: CASRSAEAFF
D: -; V: TRBV6-5; size: few; J: TRBJ2-7; DNA: TGTGCCAGCAGTTATTCCGTAGGAGGATACTACGAGCAGTACTTC; CDR3: CASSYSVGGYYEQYF
D: -; V: TRBV7-2; size: many; J: TRBJ2-5; DNA: TGTGCCAGCAGCTTAATAGGGGGACCGGAGACCCAGTACTTC; CDR3: CASSLIGGPETQYF
D: -; V: TRBV19; size: -; J: TRBJ1-2; DNA: TGTGCCAGTAGTACGGGGGACCGATATGGCTACACCTTC; CDR3: CASSTGDRYGYTF
D: -; V: TRBV28; size: -; J: TRBJ2-2; DNA: TGTGCCAGCAGTTTGATTGGGCGAGGAGGGCTGTTTTTT; CDR3: CASSLIGRGGLFF
D: -; V: TRBV6-5; size: few; J: TRBJ2-2; DNA: TGTGCCAGCAGCAAACCCGTGAAACCAACCGGGGAGCTGTTTTTT; CDR3: CASSKPVKPTGELFF
D: -; V: TRBV12-3/TRBV12-4; size: few; J: TRBJ1-4; DNA: TGTGCCAGCAGTCTCAGGCAGGGGCCAGGTGAAAAACTGTTTTTT; CDR3: CASSLRQGPGEKLFF
D: -; V: TRBV7-2; size: many; J: TRBJ1-4; DNA: TGTGCCAGCAGCTTAGAGGGGTTAGCTAATGAAAAACTGTTTTTT; CDR3: CASSLEGLANEKLFF
D: -; V: TRBV4-1; size: few; J: TRBJ1-1; DNA: TGCGCCAGCAGCCTCGTCTCCGTCAAGCTCGCTGAAGCTTTCTTT; CDR3: CASSLVSVKLAEAFF
D: -; V: TRBV19; size: -; J: TRBJ1-2; DNA: TGTGCCAGCAACTTCGGACAGCCGGGCGGCTACACCTTC; CDR3: CASNFGQPGGYTF
D: -; V: TRBV6-2/TRBV6-3; size: -; J: TRBJ2-2; DNA: TGTGCCAGCACTCTCCGCCAGCTAATTCCGAACACCGGGGAGCTGTTTTTT; CDR3: CASTLRQLIPNTGELFF
D: -; V: TRBV4-1; size: -; J: TRBJ1-2; DNA: TGCGCCAGCAGCCAAGGACCCAGAAACTATGGCTACACCTTC; CDR3: CASSQGPRNYGYTF
D: -; V: TRBV7-2; size: -; J: TRBJ2-3; DNA: TGTGCCAGCAGCTTATACCTAGTCACAGATACGCAGTATTTT; CDR3: CASSLYLVTDTQYF